These 8 T cell receptor beta chains were all obtained from the same sample, sequenced in a study of cytomegalovirus exposure and HLA in healthy donors. The PCR employed 60 Vbeta primers together with 13 Jbeta primers. Profiled with immunoSEQ multiplex PCR; TCRdb holds only in-frame clones, not every one. This table holds over 110,000 clones, approximately 80% found once. The source material was PBMCs. The receptors stem from a woman aged 40-49 years in good health and CMV-seropositive.

The chain joins TRBV6-6 to TRBJ1-1; no clear D gene. V lost 6 bases to trimming and J lost 4 bases, with 9 bases between them. Germline V gives CDR1 MNHNY, CDR2 SVGAGI (reference sequence). This CDR3 is built from 12 residues. This chain's CDR3 is CASSPVSTEAFF. In DNA form, the CDR3 reads TGTGCCAGCAGCCCCGTGAGCACTGAAGCTTTCTTT.

V usage is TRBV7-6 and J usage is TRBJ1-2, with D possibly TRBD1 on 6 matching bases. CDR1 and CDR2 (germline): SGHVS, FNYEAQ. The CDR3 length is 14 residues. The ends were cut back, 5 bases at V and 5 bases at J, with 15 bases in the middle. The CDR3 sequence: CASSPRTDGYGYTF. CDR3 bases: TGTGCCAGCAGCCCCCGGACAGATGGGTATGGCTACACCTTC.

J is TRBJ2-7 and V is TRBV10-3; 14 nucleotides match TRBD2. Germline CDR1 is ENHRY and CDR2 is SYGVKD. V trimming: 5 bases; J trimming: 7 bases; junction bases outside the gene matches: 10. The length of the CDR3 is 16 residues. The chain's CDR3 is CAISPWGLAGEGEQYF. CDR3 bases: TGTGCCATCAGTCCATGGGGACTAGCGGGAGAGGGTGAGCAGTACTTC.

The chain couples TRBV5-8 to TRBJ2-5; no reliable D call. The length of the CDR3 is 14 residues. Deletions cut 4 bases from V and 4 bases from J, with 14 bases between. The germline CDR1 and CDR2 sequences are SGHTS and YDEGEE. The CDR3 nucleotides read TGTGCCAGCAGCACCCGACCCGGAGCAGAGACCCAGTACTTC. It specifies CASSTRPGAETQYF.

This chain links TRBV13 with TRBJ2-1; tentative D call: TRBD2 (5 bases). The V end was cut by 7 bases, the J end by 3 bases, with 13 bases between. Germline V gives CDR1 PRHDT, CDR2 FYEKMQ (reference sequence). The CDR3 is made up of 14 amino acids. CDR3 loop: CASTPDRDYNEQFF. The DNA of the CDR3 is TGTGCCAGCACCCCGGACCGGGACTACAATGAGCAGTTCTTC.

The sample holds one count of this clone. The rearrangement links TRBV5-6 to TRBJ2-3; maybe TRBD2 (6 bases). Germline V gene lookup returns CDR1 SGHDT and CDR2 YYEEEE. The CDR3 has 16 residues. Trimming removed 4 bases at V and 0 bases at J, with 15 bases between. Here the CDR3 DNA reads TGTGCCAGCAGCCTGACTCTAGCGTCTAGCACAGATACGCAGTATTTT. Amino acid sequence: CASSLTLASSTDTQYF.

About this clone itself: The conserved final phenylalanine or tryptophan is absent from the CDR3, which likely points to a read error. The chain combines TRBV30 with TRBJ2-7; 9 positions match TRBD2. Per the germline V gene, CDR1 is GTSNPN and CDR2 is SVGIG (reference sequence). The length of the CDR3 is 14 residues. Trimming removed 3 bases from V and 4 bases from J; junction bases left unmatched: 7. The CDR3 nucleotides read TGTGCCTGGAGGCGGGGGGGTATCCCGTACGAGCAGTACCTC. This codes for CAWRRGGIPYEQYL.

This CDR3 is CAISLGLAQETQYF. The DNA of the CDR3 is TGTGCCATCAGTCTCGGACTAGCGCAAGAGACCCAGTACTTC. The J gene is TRBJ2-5, the V gene TRBV10-3, with 9 bases matching TRBD2. V was clipped by 5 bases and J by 2 bases; unmatched bases: 3. This CDR3 spans 14 amino acids. CDR1 is ENHRY and CDR2 is SYGVKD in the germline V gene.